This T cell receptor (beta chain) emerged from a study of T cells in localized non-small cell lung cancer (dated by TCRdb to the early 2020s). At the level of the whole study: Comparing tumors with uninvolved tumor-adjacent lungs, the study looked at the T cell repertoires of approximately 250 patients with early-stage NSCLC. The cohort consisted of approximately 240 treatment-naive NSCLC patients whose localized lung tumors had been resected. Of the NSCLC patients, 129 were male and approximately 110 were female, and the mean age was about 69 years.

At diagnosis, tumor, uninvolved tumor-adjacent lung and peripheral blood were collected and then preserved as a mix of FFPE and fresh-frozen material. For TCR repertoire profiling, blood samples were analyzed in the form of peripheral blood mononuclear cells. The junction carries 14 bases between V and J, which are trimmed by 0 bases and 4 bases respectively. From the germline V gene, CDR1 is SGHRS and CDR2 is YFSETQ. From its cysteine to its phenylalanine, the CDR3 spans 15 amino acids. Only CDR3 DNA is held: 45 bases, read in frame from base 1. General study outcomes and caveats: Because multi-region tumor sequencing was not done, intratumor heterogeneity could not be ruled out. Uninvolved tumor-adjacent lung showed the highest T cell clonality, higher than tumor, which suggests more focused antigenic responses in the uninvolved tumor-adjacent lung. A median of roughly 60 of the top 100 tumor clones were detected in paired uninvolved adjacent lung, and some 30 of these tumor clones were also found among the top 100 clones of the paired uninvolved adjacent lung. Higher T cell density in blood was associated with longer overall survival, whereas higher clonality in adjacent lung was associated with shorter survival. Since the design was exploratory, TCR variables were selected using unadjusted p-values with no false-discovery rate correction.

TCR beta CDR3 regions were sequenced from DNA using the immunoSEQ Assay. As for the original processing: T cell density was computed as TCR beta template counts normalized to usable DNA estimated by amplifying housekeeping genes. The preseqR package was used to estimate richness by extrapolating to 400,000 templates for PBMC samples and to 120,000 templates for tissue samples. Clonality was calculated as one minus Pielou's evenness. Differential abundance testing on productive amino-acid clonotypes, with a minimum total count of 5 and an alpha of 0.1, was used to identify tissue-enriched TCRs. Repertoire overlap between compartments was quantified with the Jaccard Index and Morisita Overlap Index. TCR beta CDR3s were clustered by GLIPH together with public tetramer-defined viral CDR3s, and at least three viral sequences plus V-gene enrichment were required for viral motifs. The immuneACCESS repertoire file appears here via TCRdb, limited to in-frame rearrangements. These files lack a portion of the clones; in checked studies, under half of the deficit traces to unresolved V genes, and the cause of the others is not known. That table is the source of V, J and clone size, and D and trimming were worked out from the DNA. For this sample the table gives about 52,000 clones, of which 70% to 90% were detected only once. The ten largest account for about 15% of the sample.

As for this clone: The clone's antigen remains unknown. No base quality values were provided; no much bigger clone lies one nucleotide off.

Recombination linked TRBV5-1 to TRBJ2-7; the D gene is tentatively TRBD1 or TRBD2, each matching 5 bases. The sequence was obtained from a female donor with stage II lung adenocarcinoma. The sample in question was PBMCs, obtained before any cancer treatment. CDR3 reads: CASSLGTGGLYEQYF. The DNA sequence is TGCGCCAGCAGCTTGGGAACAGGAGGACTTTACGAGCAGTACTTC.